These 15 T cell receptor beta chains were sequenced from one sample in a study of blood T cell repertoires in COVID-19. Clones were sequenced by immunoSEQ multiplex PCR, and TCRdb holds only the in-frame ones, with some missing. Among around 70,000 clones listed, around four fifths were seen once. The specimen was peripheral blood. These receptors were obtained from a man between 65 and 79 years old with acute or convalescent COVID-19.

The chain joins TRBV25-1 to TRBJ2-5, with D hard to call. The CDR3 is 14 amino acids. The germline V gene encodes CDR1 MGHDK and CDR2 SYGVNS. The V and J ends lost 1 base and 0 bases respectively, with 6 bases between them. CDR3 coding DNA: TGTGCCAGCAGTGAATCCAGGTACCAAGAGACCCAGTACTTC. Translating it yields CASSESRYQETQYF.

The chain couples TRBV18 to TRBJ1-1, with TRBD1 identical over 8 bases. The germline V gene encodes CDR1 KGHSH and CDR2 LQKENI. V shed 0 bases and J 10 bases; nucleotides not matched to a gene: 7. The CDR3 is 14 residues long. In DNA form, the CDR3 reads TGTGCCAGCTCACCACCGACTGACAGGGGCACAGCTTTCTTT. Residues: CASSPPTDRGTAFF.

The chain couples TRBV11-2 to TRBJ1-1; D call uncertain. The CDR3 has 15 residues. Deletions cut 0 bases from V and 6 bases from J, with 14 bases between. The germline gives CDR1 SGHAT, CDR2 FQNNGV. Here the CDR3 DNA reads TGTGCCAGCAGCTTAGACATTTCCAGAAACGCTGAAGCTTTCTTT. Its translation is CASSLDISRNAEAFF.

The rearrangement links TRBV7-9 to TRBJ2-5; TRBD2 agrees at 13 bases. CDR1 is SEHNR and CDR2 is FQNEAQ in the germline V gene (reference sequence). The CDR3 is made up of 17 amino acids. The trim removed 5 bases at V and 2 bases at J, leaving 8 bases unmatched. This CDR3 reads CASSRTSGSGSQETQYF. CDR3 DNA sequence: TGTGCCAGCAGCCGGACTAGCGGGAGTGGGTCGCAAGAGACCCAGTACTTC. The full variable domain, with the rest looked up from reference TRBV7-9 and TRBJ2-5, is DTGVSQNPRHKITKRGQNVTFRCDPISEHNRLYWYRQTLGQGPEFLTYFQNEAQLEKSRLLSDRFSAERPKGSFSTLEIQRTEQGDSAMYLCASSRTSGSGSQETQYFGPGTRLLVL.

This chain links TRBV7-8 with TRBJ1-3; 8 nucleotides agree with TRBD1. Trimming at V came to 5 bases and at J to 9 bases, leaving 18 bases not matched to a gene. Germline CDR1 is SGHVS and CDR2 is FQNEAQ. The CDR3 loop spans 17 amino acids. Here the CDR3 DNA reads TGTGCCAGCAGCCTCCTCGCCATAGACAGGGGATCGTCCACCATATATTTT. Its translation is CASSLLAIDRGSSTIYF.

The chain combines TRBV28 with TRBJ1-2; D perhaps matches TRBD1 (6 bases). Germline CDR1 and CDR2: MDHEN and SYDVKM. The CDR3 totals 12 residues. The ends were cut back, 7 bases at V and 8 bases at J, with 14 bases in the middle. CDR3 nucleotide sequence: TGTGCCAGCAACCTTAGACAGGCCGGCTACACCTTC. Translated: CASNLRQAGYTF.

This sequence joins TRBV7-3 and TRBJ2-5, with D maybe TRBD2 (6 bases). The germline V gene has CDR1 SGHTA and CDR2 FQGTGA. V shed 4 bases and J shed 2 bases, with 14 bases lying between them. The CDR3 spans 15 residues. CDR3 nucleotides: TGTGCCAGCAGCTCCCAACCGGGAGTACAAGAGACCCAGTACTTC. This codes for CASSSQPGVQETQYF.

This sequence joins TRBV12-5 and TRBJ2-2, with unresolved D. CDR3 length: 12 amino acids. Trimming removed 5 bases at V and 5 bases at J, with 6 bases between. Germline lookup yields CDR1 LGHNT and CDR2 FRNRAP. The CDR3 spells CASGPETGELFF. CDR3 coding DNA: TGTGCTAGTGGTCCCGAGACCGGGGAGCTGTTTTTT.

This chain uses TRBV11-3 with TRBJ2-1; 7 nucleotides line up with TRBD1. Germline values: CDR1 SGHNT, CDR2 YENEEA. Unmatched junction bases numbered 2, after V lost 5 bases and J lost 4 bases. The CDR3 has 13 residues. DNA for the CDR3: TGTGCCAGCAGCGGGGGACAGTACAATGAGCAGTTCTTC. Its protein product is CASSGGQYNEQFF.

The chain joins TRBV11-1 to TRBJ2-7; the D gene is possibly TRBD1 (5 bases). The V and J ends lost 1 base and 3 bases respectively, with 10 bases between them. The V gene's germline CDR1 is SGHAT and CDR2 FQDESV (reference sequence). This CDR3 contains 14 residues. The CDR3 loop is CASSLEAGLYEQYF. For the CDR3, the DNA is TGTGCCAGCAGCTTAGAGGCAGGGCTCTACGAGCAGTACTTC. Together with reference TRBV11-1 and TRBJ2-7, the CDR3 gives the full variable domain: EAEVAQSPRYKITEKSQAVAFWCDPISGHATLYWYRQILGQGPELLVQFQDESVVDDSQLPKDRFSAERLKGVDSTLKIQPAELGDSAMYLCASSLEAGLYEQYFGPGTRLTVT.

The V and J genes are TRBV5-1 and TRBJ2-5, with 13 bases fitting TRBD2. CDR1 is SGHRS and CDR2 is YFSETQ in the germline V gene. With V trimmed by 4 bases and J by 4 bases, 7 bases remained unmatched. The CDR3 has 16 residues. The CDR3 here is CASSSTGTSGVETQYF. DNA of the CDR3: TGCGCCAGCAGCAGCACCGGGACTAGCGGGGTAGAGACCCAGTACTTC. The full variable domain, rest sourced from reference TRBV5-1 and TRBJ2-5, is KAGVTQTPRYLIKTRGQQVTLSCSPISGHRSVSWYQQTPGQGLQFLFEYFSETQRNKGNFPGRFSGRQFSNSRSEMNVSTLELGDSALYLCASSSTGTSGVETQYFGPGTRLLVL.

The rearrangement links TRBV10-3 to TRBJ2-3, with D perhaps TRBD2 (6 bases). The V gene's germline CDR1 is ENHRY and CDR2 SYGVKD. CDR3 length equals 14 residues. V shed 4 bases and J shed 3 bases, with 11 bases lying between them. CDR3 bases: TGTGCCATCAGTGTTGGTGGGGGGACAGATACGCAGTATTTT. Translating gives CAISVGGGTDTQYF.

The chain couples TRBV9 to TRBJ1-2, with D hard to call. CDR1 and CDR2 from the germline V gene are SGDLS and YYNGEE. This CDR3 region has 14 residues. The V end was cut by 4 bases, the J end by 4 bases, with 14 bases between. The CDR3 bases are TGTGCCAGCAGCCCCGAGGCGGCGGGCTATGGCTACACCTTC. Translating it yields CASSPEAAGYGYTF. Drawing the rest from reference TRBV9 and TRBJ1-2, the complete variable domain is DSGVTQTPKHLITATGQRVTLRCSPRSGDLSVYWYQQSLDQGLQFLIQYYNGEERAKGNILERFSAQQFPDLHSELNLSSLELGDSALYFCASSPEAAGYGYTFGSGTRLTVV.

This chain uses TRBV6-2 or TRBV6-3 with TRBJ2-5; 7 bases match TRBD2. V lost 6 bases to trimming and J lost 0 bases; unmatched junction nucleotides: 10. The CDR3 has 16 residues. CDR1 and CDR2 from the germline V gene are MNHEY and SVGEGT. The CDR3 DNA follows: TGTGCCAGCAGCCCCCGTAGGCGGGGGAACCAAGAGACCCAGTACTTC. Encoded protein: CASSPRRRGNQETQYF.

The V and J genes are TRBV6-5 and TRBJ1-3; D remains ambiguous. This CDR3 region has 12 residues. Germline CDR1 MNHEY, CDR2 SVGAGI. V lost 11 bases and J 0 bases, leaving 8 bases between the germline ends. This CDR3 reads CAGASSGNTIYF. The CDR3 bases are TGTGCCGGAGCGAGCTCTGGAAACACCATATATTTT.